This T cell receptor (beta chain) originates from a study of chemoradiotherapy in HPV16-positive cancers. Across the whole study: Candidate HPV-specific T-cell clones and common TCR motifs came from functional assays in a couple of HPV16-positive patients.

Over chemoradiotherapy, repertoires were sampled more than once. This table comes from immunoSEQ multiplex PCR, and its TCRdb copy is limited to in-frame clones, with some not included. The data hold about 14,000 clones, with approximately 89% observed a single time. Of note for this clone: Antigen: not known.

Study observations and caveats: Non-HPV-specific T cells did not expand in tumors during treatment, whereas candidate HPV-specific clones and E7-related motifs did.

Trimming pared 0 bases from V and 4 bases from J, leaving 16 bases between. Germline V gives CDR1 SGHKS, CDR2 YYEKEE (reference sequence). This CDR3 has 16 amino acids. The chain is built from TRBV5-5 and TRBJ2-5; D is undetermined. The input for sequencing was tumor tissue, taken from a patient who underwent chemoradiotherapy. This clonotype was sampled from a human donor with HPV-associated anogenital cancer. CDR3 nucleotides: TGTGCCAGCAGCTTGGAGATTTCATGGGCCGGAGAGACCCAGTACTTC. It translates to CASSLEISWAGETQYF.